Each of the 19 T cell receptor beta chains below was sequenced from the same sample in a study of blood T cell repertoires in COVID-19. The data were produced by immunoSEQ multiplex PCR, yet TCRdb's version contains in-frame clones alone and is incomplete. This table holds 50,000 to 70,000 clones, around 84% found once. Sequenced sample: peripheral blood. Every receptor here comes from a woman between 55 and 75 years old with acute or convalescent COVID-19.

This chain links TRBV29-1 with TRBJ1-2; D is unclear. CDR1 is SQVTM, CDR2 ANQGSEA, per germline. This CDR3 has 14 amino acids. V shed 3 bases and J shed 0 bases, with 11 bases lying between them. The CDR3, as DNA: TGCAGCGTTGACTTGGCTGATTCTAACTATGGCTACACCTTC. Amino acids: CSVDLADSNYGYTF.

The chain has TRBV10-3 and TRBJ1-4; D remains ambiguous. V shed 11 bases and J shed 7 bases, with 14 bases lying between them. Germline loops: CDR1 ENHRY, CDR2 SYGVKD. There are 12 residues in the CDR3. The CDR3 DNA follows: TGTGCCGTTCAAGACCCAGGTGAAAAACTGTTTTTT. It yields the protein CAVQDPGEKLFF.

V and J are TRBV7-2 and TRBJ2-3; weak D call: TRBD2 (5 bases). The CDR3 runs to 15 residues. Between the trimmed V and J ends, which lost 7 bases and 0 bases, there was a span of 14 bases. CDR1 and CDR2 (germline): SGHTA, FQGNSA. The CDR3 DNA follows: TGTGCCAGCACCATTAAAACGGGGAGCACAGATACGCAGTATTTT. This translates into CASTIKTGSTDTQYF.

A remark on this clone: Other DNA sequences in this sample translate to the same CDR3. CDR3 sequence reads: CASSTQGSNEKLFF. The CDR3 bases are TGTGCCAGTAGTACCCAGGGTTCTAATGAAAAACTGTTTTTT. The rearrangement links TRBV19 to TRBJ1-4; TRBD1 might be the D (5 bases). Trimming left V 4 bases short and J 3 bases short, with 9 bases between. Germline lookup yields CDR1 LNHDA and CDR2 SQIVND (reference sequence). The CDR3 is 14 amino acids. Variable domain in full (rest from reference TRBV19 and TRBJ1-4): DGGITQSPKYLFRKEGQNVTLSCEQNLNHDAMYWYRQDPGQGLRLIYYSQIVNDFQKGDIAEGYSVSREKKESFPLTVTSAQKNPTAFYLCASSTQGSNEKLFFGSGTQLSVL.

This chain connects TRBV15 to TRBJ2-1, with 11 bases identical to TRBD1. The CDR3 has 15 residues. The germline CDR1 and CDR2 sequences are LNHNV and YYDKDF (reference sequence). Unmatched junction bases numbered 4, after V lost 3 bases and J lost 6 bases. This CDR3 is CATSRSGTGGNEQFF. CDR3 nucleotide sequence: TGTGCCACCAGCAGGTCCGGGACAGGGGGCAATGAGCAGTTCTTC.

The V gene is TRBV5-4, the J gene TRBJ1-1; D uncertain. In germline, CDR1 is SGHNT, CDR2 YYREEE (reference sequence). Trimming removed 4 bases at V and 6 bases at J, with 19 bases between. This CDR3 is 15 amino acids long. The CDR3 sequence is CASSLLSKREAEAFF. In DNA, the CDR3 is TGTGCCAGCAGCCTCTTAAGCAAAAGGGAGGCTGAAGCTTTCTTT. The full variable domain, completed using reference TRBV5-4 and TRBJ1-1, is ETGVTQSPTHLIKTRGQQVTLRCSSQSGHNTVSWYQQALGQGPQFIFQYYREEENGRGNFPPRFSGLQFPNYSSELNVNALELDDSALYLCASSLLSKREAEAFFGQGTRLTVV.

The rearrangement links TRBV27 to TRBJ1-4, with 8 bases lining up with TRBD1. CDR1 and CDR2 (germline): MNHEY, SMNVEV (reference sequence). The CDR3 runs 14 residues. After removal of 6 bases from V and 4 bases from J, the junction contained 4 bases not matched to a gene. CDR3 protein: CASSVQGGNEKLFF. The CDR3 DNA sequence: TGTGCCAGCAGCGTACAGGGGGGTAATGAAAAACTGTTTTTT.

The V call is TRBV5-6, the J call TRBJ2-3, with D tentatively TRBD1 (5 bases). CDR3 length: 12 residues. Germline assignment: CDR1 SGHDT and CDR2 YYEEEE. Trimming stripped 4 bases from V and 7 bases from J, with 10 bases between. CDR3: CASSRDSYTQYF. In DNA, the CDR3 is TGTGCCAGCAGCCGCGACAGTTATACGCAGTATTTT.

The chain recombines TRBV11-2 with TRBJ1-1; tentative D call: TRBD1 (5 bases). CDR3 length: 15 residues. From germline, CDR1 is SGHAT and CDR2 FQNNGV. V was pared by 5 bases and J by 5 bases, with 18 bases between. CDR3 in amino acids: CASSPPEGLGTEAFF. CDR3 bases: TGTGCCAGCAGCCCTCCCGAGGGACTCGGTACTGAAGCTTTCTTT.

The chain recombines TRBV10-3 with TRBJ1-2, with no clear D. Germline loops: CDR1 ENHRY, CDR2 SYGVKD. The germline V and J ends were trimmed by 0 bases and 8 bases, with 10 bases remaining between them. The CDR3 spans 13 residues. CDR3 in amino acids: CAISESGLWGYTF. The CDR3 DNA sequence: TGTGCCATCAGTGAGTCCGGGTTGTGGGGCTACACCTTC.

This chain uses TRBV11-2 with TRBJ1-1, with no clear D. Trimming took off 2 bases at V and 3 bases at J, with 4 bases between the two ends. The CDR3 is 12 amino acids. Germline loops: CDR1 SGHAT, CDR2 FQNNGV. The CDR3 DNA reads as TGTGCCAGCAGCTTACCGGACACTGAAGCTTTCTTT. Translation gives CASSLPDTEAFF.

The chain couples TRBV3-1 (or the pseudogene TRBV3-2) to TRBJ1-3; the D is unclear. Trimming stripped 1 base from V and 0 bases from J, with 13 bases between. The CDR3 is 17 residues long. In germline, CDR1 is LGHDT, CDR2 YNNKEL (reference sequence). CDR3 in DNA: TGTGCCAGCAGCCAAGTCGCGACACTTAGCTCTGGAAACACCATATATTTT. Translating it yields CASSQVATLSSGNTIYF.

V usage is TRBV7-9 and J usage is TRBJ1-3; D is undetermined. Germline-derived CDR1 and CDR2 are SEHNR and FQNEAQ (reference sequence). This CDR3 contains 17 residues. Trimming removed 0 bases from V and 0 bases from J, with 12 bases in between. The CDR3 loop is CASSLAGAGSSGNTIYF. CDR3 DNA: TGTGCCAGCAGCTTAGCAGGTGCGGGAAGCTCTGGAAACACCATATATTTT.

This clone has a single count. The gene calls are TRBV20-1 and TRBJ1-2; D remains unclear. V lost 3 bases to trimming and J lost 8 bases, with 10 bases between them. The CDR3 runs to 11 residues. The germline V gene has CDR1 DFQATT and CDR2 SNEGSKA (reference sequence). In DNA form, the CDR3 reads TGCAGTGCTAGGGAGCGGGGAGGCTACACCTTC. Amino acids: CSARERGGYTF.

The CDR3 DNA reads as TGTGCCAGTAGTGCCCGACAGGGGGCAAGTAATCAGCCCCAGCATTTT. Translating gives CASSARQGASNQPQHF. The chain is built from TRBV19 and TRBJ1-5; TRBD1 matches at 10 bases. CDR3 length: 16 amino acids. Germline V CDR1 and CDR2: LNHDA, SQIVND (reference sequence). J gave up 4 bases and V 5 bases, and 8 bases lay outside the gene matches.

The chain carries TRBV5-5 and TRBJ1-4; D is uncertain. Germline values: CDR1 SGHKS, CDR2 YYEKEE (reference sequence). This CDR3 comprises 13 residues. Trimming shortened V by 1 base and J by 8 bases, and 9 bases separated the two germline ends. The CDR3 DNA follows: TGTGCCAGCAGCTTGACCCGAGGGGAAAAACTGTTTTTT. It yields the protein CASSLTRGEKLFF.

This sequence joins TRBV13 and TRBJ2-3; no firm D call. The CDR3 runs 16 residues. Germline CDR1 is PRHDT and CDR2 is FYEKMQ (reference sequence). Trimming shortened V by 1 base and J by 0 bases, and 11 bases separated the two germline ends. CDR3 bases: TGTGCCAGCAGCTTAGCTGGGCCCTCTAGCACAGATACGCAGTATTTT. This encodes CASSLAGPSSTDTQYF.

This clone has more than one count but fewer than ten. The chain links TRBV5-1 to TRBJ1-4; D remains ambiguous. This CDR3 is built from 13 residues. Germline V lookup: CDR1 SGHRS, CDR2 YFSETQ. Trimming shortened V by 4 bases and J by 6 bases, and 10 bases separated the two germline ends. CDR3: CASSLDRDEKLFF. The CDR3 DNA is TGCGCCAGCAGCCTAGACCGTGATGAAAAACTGTTTTTT.

The V and J genes are TRBV25-1 and TRBJ2-1, with 8 bases identical to TRBD2. In germline, CDR1 is MGHDK, CDR2 SYGVNS. The CDR3 length is 14 residues. V was pared by 5 bases and J by 8 bases, with 8 bases of the junction left unmatched. CDR3 loop: CASSWAGGPDEQFF. DNA of the CDR3: TGTGCCAGCAGTTGGGCGGGGGGCCCGGATGAGCAGTTCTTC.